The 21 T cell receptor beta chains given below trace back to one sample, sequenced in a study of blood T cell repertoires in COVID-19. Profiling relied on immunoSEQ multiplex PCR, and the TCRdb table lists in-frame clones only, not all of them. The profile covers approximately 140,000 clones, with 85% to 90% appearing a single time and around 15% taken by the ten largest. Sequencing was carried out using peripheral blood. These receptors were obtained from a man between 18 and 29 years old with COVID-19, enrolled during active disease.

The genes are TRBV28 and TRBJ2-3; weak D call: TRBD1 (5 bases). Trimming removed 8 bases at V and 0 bases at J, with 12 bases between. Per germline, CDR1 MDHEN and CDR2 SYDVKM. This CDR3 region has 14 residues. CDR3 loop: CASLTRASTDTQYF. The DNA for the CDR3 is TGTGCCAGCCTTACCAGGGCCAGCACAGATACGCAGTATTTT.

This chain uses TRBV4-1 with TRBJ1-2; 8 bases fit TRBD1. Looked up from germline, CDR1 is MGHRA and CDR2 is YSYEKL. The CDR3 runs 16 residues. Trimming at V came to 4 bases and at J to 4 bases, leaving 11 bases not matched to a gene. CDR3 region: CASSRQISRGLYGYTF. Written as DNA, the CDR3 is TGCGCCAGCAGCCGGCAGATAAGCAGGGGGCTCTATGGCTACACCTTC.

The V and J genes are TRBV11-2 and TRBJ2-7; D may be TRBD1 (5 bases). Germline V lookup: CDR1 SGHAT, CDR2 FQNNGV. CDR3 length equals 15 residues. The V end lost 1 base, the J end lost 3 bases, and 13 bases lay between the germline ends. CDR3 sequence: CASSLARGKGYEQYF. DNA of the CDR3: TGTGCCAGCAGCTTAGCTAGGGGAAAAGGCTACGAGCAGTACTTC.

The genes are TRBV10-3 and TRBJ2-1, with a possible D match to TRBD1 (7 bases). Trimming took off 7 bases at V and 9 bases at J, with 25 bases between the two ends. Per germline, CDR1 ENHRY and CDR2 SYGVKD. The CDR3 loop spans 16 amino acids. For the CDR3, the DNA is TGTGCCATCACGGGGGCGGAGGGGGCGAAAGTCGGTGAGCAGTTCTTC. This encodes CAITGAEGAKVGEQFF.

The genes are TRBV27 and TRBJ1-2; D uncertain. The CDR3 has 14 amino acids. Germline V gene data show CDR1 as MNHEY and CDR2 as SMNVEV (reference sequence). Trimming removed 3 bases at V and 6 bases at J, with 14 bases between. The CDR3 here is CASSFSEVADGYTF. As DNA, the CDR3 is TGTGCCAGCAGTTTCTCAGAGGTGGCGGATGGCTACACCTTC.

This chain connects TRBV9 to TRBJ2-7; TRBD1 aligns across 10 bases. J was trimmed by 5 bases and V by 4 bases; bases with no gene match: 12. The CDR3 runs to 16 residues. Germline CDR1 is SGDLS and CDR2 is YYNGEE. CDR3 in amino acids: CASSINRDRGLNEQYF. In DNA form, the CDR3 reads TGTGCCAGCAGCATAAACCGCGACAGGGGGCTCAACGAGCAGTACTTC.

The rearrangement uses TRBV4-3 and TRBJ2-7, with D unclear. The germline gives CDR1 LGHNA, CDR2 YSLEER. CDR3 length: 15 residues. V was pared by 4 bases and J by 0 bases, with 13 bases between. CDR3 nucleotide sequence: TGCGCCAGCAGCCTGAGCGACGATAGCTCCTACGAGCAGTACTTC. Translated, it gives CASSLSDDSSYEQYF.

The rearrangement joins TRBV3-1 (or the pseudogene TRBV3-2) to TRBJ1-5; 7 bases fit TRBD1. The J segment lost 4 bases and the V segment lost 5 bases, leaving 2 bases of the junction unmatched. Germline V gene sequence: CDR1 LGHDT, CDR2 YNNKEL (reference sequence). The CDR3 spans 13 residues. CDR3 loop: CASSTDRNQPQHF. DNA of the CDR3: TGTGCCAGCAGCACGGACAGGAATCAGCCCCAGCATTTT.

The chain is built from TRBV10-3 and TRBJ1-5, with D possibly being TRBD1 (5 bases). CDR3 length equals 14 residues. CDR1 ENHRY and CDR2 SYGVKD come from the germline V gene. The V end lost 4 bases, the J end lost 2 bases, and 9 bases lay between the germline ends. The CDR3 bases are TGTGCCATCAGTGGCAGGGCTGGCAATCAGCCCCAGCATTTT. Translation: CAISGRAGNQPQHF.

This clone appeared once. This chain links TRBV9 with TRBJ2-2, with 9 bases lining up with TRBD1. The germline V gene has CDR1 SGDLS and CDR2 YYNGEE. CDR3 size: 18 residues. With V trimmed by 4 bases and J by 4 bases, 14 bases remained unmatched. The CDR3 protein is CASSLPPTGGAGTGELFF. CDR3 DNA: TGTGCCAGCAGCCTGCCCCCGACAGGGGGAGCAGGCACCGGGGAGCTGTTTTTT.

This chain joins TRBV6-4 and TRBJ2-3; TRBD2 agrees at 9 bases. This CDR3 spans 16 amino acids. Germline CDR1 reads MRHNA; CDR2 reads SNTAGT. After removal of 2 bases from V and 2 bases from J, the junction contained 5 bases not matched to a gene. CDR3 in amino acids: CASSDGAGGPTDTQYF. CDR3 sequence (DNA): TGTGCCAGCAGTGACGGGGCGGGAGGGCCCACAGATACGCAGTATTTT.

The chain carries TRBV28 and TRBJ1-5; a possible D gene is TRBD1 (5 bases). V was trimmed by 6 bases and J by 4 bases, leaving 13 bases between them. In germline, CDR1 is MDHEN, CDR2 SYDVKM. The CDR3 totals 14 residues. The CDR3 DNA sequence: TGTGCCAGCAGCTGGGGGGGGGATAATCAGCCCCAGCATTTT. It encodes CASSWGGDNQPQHF.

V usage is TRBV27 and J usage is TRBJ2-7; tentative D call: TRBD2 (6 bases). CDR1 is MNHEY, CDR2 SMNVEV, per germline (reference sequence). The germline V and J ends were trimmed by 7 bases and 2 bases, with 15 bases remaining between them. This CDR3 spans 14 amino acids. CDR3 sequence (DNA): TGTGCCAGCAAAACCTCCGGGAGAACCTACGAGCAGTACTTC. Its translation: CASKTSGRTYEQYF.

V and J are TRBV25-1 and TRBJ1-3; D is perhaps TRBD1 (5 bases). The CDR3 is 14 amino acids. Germline assignment: CDR1 MGHDK and CDR2 SYGVNS. Trimming shortened V by 6 bases and J by 4 bases, and 13 bases separated the two germline ends. CDR3 loop: CASSRAGGGNTIYF. CDR3 nucleotide sequence: TGTGCCAGCAGCAGAGCCGGGGGAGGAAACACCATATATTTT.

The V gene is TRBV13, the J gene TRBJ2-7, with 9 bases fitting TRBD1. The CDR3 consists of 15 residues. J was trimmed by 1 base and V by 5 bases; bases with no gene match: 6. Germline assignment: CDR1 PRHDT and CDR2 FYEKMQ (reference sequence). This CDR3 is CASSRTGVGSYEQYF. CDR3 bases: TGTGCCAGCAGCCGGACAGGGGTGGGATCCTACGAGCAGTACTTC.

The chain links TRBV5-4 to TRBJ2-5; D perhaps matches TRBD2 (7 bases). Germline V gives CDR1 SGHNT, CDR2 YYREEE (reference sequence). The CDR3 contains 16 residues. Between the trimmed V and J ends, which lost 1 base and 2 bases, there was a span of 15 bases. This chain's CDR3 is CASSLTRGGGQETQYF. DNA for the CDR3: TGTGCCAGCAGCTTGACCAGGGGCGGGGGACAAGAGACCCAGTACTTC.

V is TRBV5-6 and J is TRBJ2-3; D unresolved. Deletions cut 4 bases from V and 6 bases from J, with 9 bases between. The CDR3 is 12 residues long. Germline V gene data show CDR1 as SGHDT and CDR2 as YYEEEE. The CDR3 DNA is TGTGCCAGCAGCGTATCCCTGGATACGCAGTATTTT. Its protein product is CASSVSLDTQYF.

This clone was detected only once. J is TRBJ1-3 and V is TRBV7-8; D unclear. The CDR3 totals 16 residues. The germline V gene encodes CDR1 SGHVS and CDR2 FQNEAQ. V gave up 1 base and J gave up 2 bases, with 12 bases separating them. The DNA for the CDR3 is TGTGCCAGCAGCTTAGTTCGGGGTTCGGCTGGAAACACCATATATTTT. It translates to CASSLVRGSAGNTIYF.

This chain joins TRBV6-2 or TRBV6-3 and TRBJ1-5, with 9 bases identical to TRBD1. This CDR3 has 18 amino acids. Germline values: CDR1 MNHEY, CDR2 SVGEGT. V gave up 2 bases and J gave up 6 bases; unmatched junction bases: 14. CDR3 DNA sequence: TGTGCCAGCAGTTACGAGACGTACAGGGGGCTTATCGGTCAGCCCCAGCATTTT. Translated, it gives CASSYETYRGLIGQPQHF.

Details on this clone: The junction and the germline gene differ at one end; a read error may be behind it. The chain is built from TRBV15 and TRBJ2-7; the D is unclear. Germline V gene sequence: CDR1 LNHNV, CDR2 YYDKDF (reference sequence). The CDR3 spans 10 residues. CDR3 DNA sequence: TGTGCCACCAGCAGAGATGAGTTCCACTTC. Its protein product is CATSRDEFHF.

J is TRBJ2-2 and V is TRBV2; 13 bases are shared with TRBD2. The germline gives CDR1 SNHLY, CDR2 FYNNEI. J was trimmed by 7 bases and V by 7 bases; bases with no gene match: 6. CDR3 size: 15 residues. The CDR3 reads CASTGLAGALGELFF. DNA of the CDR3: TGTGCCAGCACCGGACTAGCGGGAGCTCTCGGGGAGCTGTTTTTT.